One sample yielded the 25 T cell receptor beta chains listed below, sequenced in a study of blood T cell repertoires in COVID-19. Method: immunoSEQ multiplex PCR; TCRdb's copy keeps in-frame clones and lacks some. Of about 48,000 clones detected, 65% to 90% appear once; the ten largest clones hold under 3%. The sequencing input was peripheral blood. These TCRs come from a woman of 80 years or more with acute or convalescent COVID-19.

The V gene is TRBV6-5, the J gene TRBJ1-6; D is perhaps TRBD1 (6 bases). From germline, CDR1 is MNHEY and CDR2 SVGAGI. V was pared by 6 bases and J by 10 bases, with 10 bases between. The CDR3 runs 12 residues. The CDR3 region has the DNA TGTGCCAGCAGCCTAGACAGGTCACCCCTCCACTTT. Encoded protein: CASSLDRSPLHF.

The chain recombines TRBV24-1 with TRBJ2-1; 9 nucleotides agree with TRBD1. V gave up 3 bases and J gave up 4 bases; unmatched junction bases: 6. This CDR3 region has 16 residues. Germline V gene lookup returns CDR1 KGHDR and CDR2 SFDVKD. The CDR3 protein is CATSDTTGTGYNEQFF. As DNA, the CDR3 is TGTGCCACCAGTGATACAACCGGGACAGGGTACAATGAGCAGTTCTTC.

This clone was seen a few times. The V and J genes are TRBV2 and TRBJ1-5; D call uncertain. This CDR3 is 16 amino acids long. Germline CDR1 reads SNHLY; CDR2 reads FYNNEI. The V end was cut by 0 bases, the J end by 3 bases, with 12 bases between. CDR3 sequence reads: CASSEAPGRLNQPQHF. CDR3 coding DNA: TGTGCCAGCAGTGAAGCCCCGGGGAGGCTCAATCAGCCCCAGCATTTT.

This chain joins TRBV5-4 and TRBJ1-1; D ambiguous. V was shortened by 4 bases and J by 4 bases, with 14 bases between the two germline ends. The germline V gene has CDR1 SGHNT and CDR2 YYREEE (reference sequence). This CDR3 is built from 14 residues. The CDR3 here is CASSRGVGVTEAFF. CDR3 nucleotide sequence: TGTGCCAGCAGCCGTGGGGTCGGGGTCACTGAAGCTTTCTTT. Drawing the rest from reference TRBV5-4 and TRBJ1-1, the complete variable domain is ETGVTQSPTHLIKTRGQQVTLRCSSQSGHNTVSWYQQALGQGPQFIFQYYREEENGRGNFPPRFSGLQFPNYSSELNVNALELDDSALYLCASSRGVGVTEAFFGQGTRLTVV.

This chain joins TRBV3-1 (or the pseudogene TRBV3-2) and TRBJ2-1, with 10 bases matching TRBD1. CDR1 and CDR2 from the germline V gene are LGHDT and YNNKEL (reference sequence). The J segment lost 7 bases and the V segment lost 1 base, leaving 4 bases of the junction unmatched. The CDR3 is 15 residues long. CDR3 sequence reads: CASSQGQGALNEQFF. In DNA form, the CDR3 reads TGTGCCAGCAGCCAAGGACAGGGGGCCCTTAATGAGCAGTTCTTC.

The rearrangement links TRBV23-1 to TRBJ2-2, with TRBD2 as a possible D gene (6 bases). TRBV23-1 is reported as an ORF; its role is uncertain. Trimming pared 1 base from V and 3 bases from J, leaving 6 bases between. This CDR3 comprises 14 residues. The chain's CDR3 is CASSQWGDTGELFF. The CDR3 coding sequence is TGCGCCAGCAGTCAATGGGGGGACACCGGGGAGCTGTTTTTT.

The table lists this clone with a count of one. J is TRBJ2-2 and V is TRBV14; D is possibly TRBD2 (6 bases). V lost 1 base to trimming and J lost 4 bases, with 10 bases between them. Germline CDR1 and CDR2: SGHDN and FVKESK. The CDR3 covers 15 residues. The CDR3 loop reads CASSQVGGITGELFF. The CDR3 DNA is TGTGCCAGCAGCCAAGTGGGGGGAATCACCGGGGAGCTGTTTTTT.

The rearrangement joins TRBV2 to TRBJ1-4; TRBD1 matches 10 bases. V lost 6 bases to trimming and J lost 0 bases; unmatched junction nucleotides: 7. Germline V gene sequence: CDR1 SNHLY, CDR2 FYNNEI. The CDR3 runs 17 residues. CDR3 loop: CASRGGQGPSTNEKLFF. The CDR3, as DNA: TGTGCCAGCAGGGGGGGACAGGGGCCTTCAACTAATGAAAAACTGTTTTTT.

This clone has only a few counts. V and J are TRBV11-2 and TRBJ1-1; D perhaps matches TRBD1 (6 bases). CDR1 and CDR2 from the germline V gene are SGHAT and FQNNGV. V lost 3 bases, J lost 5 bases, and 10 bases lay in between. CDR3 size: 13 residues. The CDR3 region is CASSFRGGTEAFF. CDR3 coding DNA: TGTGCCAGCAGCTTTAGGGGGGGGACTGAAGCTTTCTTT. Drawing the rest from reference TRBV11-2 and TRBJ1-1, the complete variable domain is EAGVAQSPRYKIIEKRQSVAFWCNPISGHATLYWYQQILGQGPKLLIQFQNNGVVDDSQLPKDRFSAERLKGVDSTLKIQPAKLEDSAVYLCASSFRGGTEAFFGQGTRLTVV.

The chain recombines TRBV6-1 with TRBJ1-1, with 9 bases that match TRBD1. V lost 3 bases and J lost 5; bases outside the gene matches: 7. The CDR3 has 15 amino acids. Germline CDR1 and CDR2: MNHNS and SASEGT. The CDR3 spells CASSDLGQGRTEAFF. In nucleotides, the CDR3 is TGTGCCAGCAGTGACCTTGGACAGGGGAGGACTGAAGCTTTCTTT.

This clone was detected only a few times. The chain links TRBV7-2 to TRBJ1-1, with D possibly matching TRBD1 (6 bases). The V and J ends lost 5 bases and 1 base respectively, with 17 bases between them. The CDR3 spans 16 residues. Germline assignment: CDR1 SGHTA and CDR2 FQGNSA. DNA for the CDR3: TGTGCCAGCAGCACCACAGGGAATTGGGGGAACACTGAAGCTTTCTTT. It translates to CASSTTGNWGNTEAFF.

The chain employs TRBV7-2 and TRBJ2-3, with TRBD1 identical over 9 bases. Germline lookup yields CDR1 SGHTA and CDR2 FQGNSA. This CDR3 is 15 amino acids long. Trimming at V came to 4 bases and at J to 1 base, leaving 3 bases not matched to a gene. The CDR3 is CASSWRTGGTDTQYF. In DNA, the CDR3 is TGTGCCAGCAGCTGGAGGACAGGGGGCACAGATACGCAGTATTTT.

The V and J genes are TRBV5-1 and TRBJ2-7, with no clear D. The CDR3 extends over 13 amino acids. Germline lookup yields CDR1 SGHRS and CDR2 YFSETQ. V shed 0 bases and J shed 2 bases, with 6 bases lying between them. The CDR3 sequence: CASSLDRTYEQYF. The DNA for the CDR3 is TGCGCCAGCAGCTTGGACAGAACCTACGAGCAGTACTTC.

This clone was picked up one time. DNA for the CDR3: TGTGCCAGCAGCGTAGGTAACGACAACGGGGAGCTGTTTTTT. Its translation: CASSVGNDNGELFF. The chain couples TRBV9 to TRBJ2-2; D is unresolved. Germline loops: CDR1 SGDLS, CDR2 YYNGEE. The CDR3 has 14 residues. V gave up 0 bases and J gave up 7 bases, with 10 bases separating them. The full variable domain, rest sourced from reference TRBV9 and TRBJ2-2, is DSGVTQTPKHLITATGQRVTLRCSPRSGDLSVYWYQQSLDQGLQFLIQYYNGEERAKGNILERFSAQQFPDLHSELNLSSLELGDSALYFCASSVGNDNGELFFGEGSRLTVL.

The V gene is TRBV6-5, the J gene TRBJ2-7, with TRBD1 matching over 10 bases. The junction had 4 bases not matched to a gene; V was cut back by 4 bases and J by 4 bases. Germline V gives CDR1 MNHEY, CDR2 SVGAGI. The CDR3 covers 14 residues. The CDR3 spells CASSFGQGGYEQYF. The CDR3 nucleotides read TGTGCCAGCAGTTTCGGACAGGGGGGGTACGAGCAGTACTTC.

The chain recombines TRBV9 with TRBJ2-1; maybe TRBD2 (5 bases). V gave up 4 bases and J gave up 0 bases, with 17 bases separating them. Germline V lookup: CDR1 SGDLS, CDR2 YYNGEE. The CDR3 runs 17 residues. CDR3 loop: CASSLDERRASYNEQFF. CDR3 coding DNA: TGTGCCAGCAGCCTCGACGAGCGGCGGGCCTCCTACAATGAGCAGTTCTTC.

V is TRBV28 and J is TRBJ1-2; 7 bases line up with TRBD1. The CDR3 contains 14 residues. Looked up from germline, CDR1 is MDHEN and CDR2 is SYDVKM. Germline trimming cut 7 bases from V and 6 bases from J; bases unmatched to any gene: 11. Written as DNA, the CDR3 is TGTGCCAGCACCCAAAGGGGGCCGGTGAATGGCTACACCTTC. This gives the protein CASTQRGPVNGYTF.

The genes are TRBV7-2 and TRBJ2-7; 10 nucleotides match TRBD1. Germline CDR1 SGHTA, CDR2 FQGNSA. The CDR3 consists of 14 residues. The V gene end was trimmed by 8 bases and the J gene end by 1 base; junction bases not matched to a gene: 5. The CDR3 spells CASVRDRGSYEQYF. For the CDR3, the DNA is TGTGCCAGCGTCCGGGACAGGGGTTCCTACGAGCAGTACTTC.

The V and J genes are TRBV6-1 and TRBJ1-4; a weak D match, TRBD1 (6 bases). Germline V gives CDR1 MNHNS, CDR2 SASEGT. The CDR3 length is 17 residues. The V and J ends lost 2 bases and 3 bases respectively, with 16 bases between them. The CDR3 here is CASSEIGGGLSNEKLFF. The DNA of the CDR3 is TGTGCCAGCAGTGAAATCGGCGGGGGGCTGTCTAATGAAAAACTGTTTTTT.

The table lists this clone with a few counts. A junction boundary mismatches the germline segment, possibly from a read error. The rearrangement uses TRBV9 and TRBJ2-7; TRBD1 aligns across 9 bases. This CDR3 is built from 15 residues. Germline values: CDR1 SGDLS, CDR2 YYNGEE. The CDR3 sequence: CASSVAGQGSSEQYF. CDR3 sequence (DNA): TGTGCCAGCAGCGTAGCGGGACAGGGCTCCTCCGAGCAGTACTTC.

The rearrangement links TRBV30 to TRBJ1-2; maybe TRBD1 (6 bases). Trimming stripped 2 bases from V and 1 base from J, with 8 bases between. CDR3 length: 13 amino acids. The germline gives CDR1 GTSNPN, CDR2 SVGIG (reference sequence). CDR3 protein: CAWSPRGNYGYTF. CDR3 sequence (DNA): TGTGCCTGGAGTCCCAGGGGTAACTATGGCTACACCTTC.

V usage is TRBV7-8 and J usage is TRBJ2-1; D remains unclear. The CDR3 loop spans 12 amino acids. V gave up 5 bases and J gave up 8 bases, with 10 bases separating them. Germline assignment: CDR1 SGHVS and CDR2 FQNEAQ. The CDR3 region is CASSPASYEQFF. The CDR3 DNA is TGTGCCAGCAGCCCAGCTTCTTATGAGCAGTTCTTC.

The J gene is TRBJ2-7, the V gene TRBV30; D is perhaps TRBD1 (6 bases). The CDR3 extends over 12 amino acids. Between the trimmed V and J ends, which lost 4 bases and 2 bases, there was a span of 9 bases. Germline V gives CDR1 GTSNPN, CDR2 SVGIG (reference sequence). The CDR3 is CAWTDRPYEQYF. CDR3 coding DNA: TGTGCCTGGACCGACAGGCCCTACGAGCAGTACTTC.

The chain recombines TRBV28 with TRBJ2-7; maybe TRBD2 (5 bases). The germline CDR1 and CDR2 sequences are MDHEN and SYDVKM. V gave up 5 bases and J gave up 3 bases, with 14 bases separating them. This CDR3 comprises 14 residues. CDR3 nucleotides: TGTGCCAGCAGTCTGCCCGCAGAGGGCTACGAGCAGTACTTC. It is translated as CASSLPAEGYEQYF.

J is TRBJ2-1 and V is TRBV19; unclear D gene. CDR3 length: 13 amino acids. In germline, CDR1 is LNHDA, CDR2 SQIVND (reference sequence). Trimming removed 5 bases from V and 11 bases from J, with 16 bases in between. CDR3 loop: CASSVSNPPKQFF. The DNA of the CDR3 is TGTGCCAGTAGTGTCTCTAACCCCCCAAAGCAGTTCTTC.